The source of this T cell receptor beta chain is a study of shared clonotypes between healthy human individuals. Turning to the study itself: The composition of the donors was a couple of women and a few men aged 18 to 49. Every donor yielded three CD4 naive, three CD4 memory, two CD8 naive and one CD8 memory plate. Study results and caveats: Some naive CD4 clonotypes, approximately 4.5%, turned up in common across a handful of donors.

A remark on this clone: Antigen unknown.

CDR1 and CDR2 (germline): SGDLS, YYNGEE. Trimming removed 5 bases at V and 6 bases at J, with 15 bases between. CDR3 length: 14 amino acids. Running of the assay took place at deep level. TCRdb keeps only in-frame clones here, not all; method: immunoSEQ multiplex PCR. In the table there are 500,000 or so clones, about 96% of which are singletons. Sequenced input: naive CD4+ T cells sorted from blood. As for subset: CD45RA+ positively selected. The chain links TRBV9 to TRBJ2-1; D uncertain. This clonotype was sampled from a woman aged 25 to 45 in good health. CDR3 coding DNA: TGTGCCAGCAGGGCCAGTACTACCACCAATGAGCAGTTCTTC. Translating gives CASRASTTTNEQFF.